The clone carrying this TCR beta chain has just one count. Vbeta (60) and Jbeta (13) primers were used in the PCR. The assay was immunoSEQ multiplex PCR, and TCRdb's table has in-frame clones only and misses some. The sample lists about 190,000 clones, roughly four fifths occurring once. This sample is drawn from a study of cytomegalovirus exposure and HLA in healthy donors. Trimming stripped 7 bases from V and 2 bases from J, with 15 bases between. The length of the CDR3 is 14 residues. Germline lookup yields CDR1 SGHAT and CDR2 FQNNGV. Sequencing was carried out using PBMCs. This clonotype was sampled from a woman in her 30s in good health and CMV-seropositive. The chain combines TRBV11-2 with TRBJ2-7, with D possibly TRBD1 on 5 matching bases. The CDR3 sequence: CASTQGVRTYEQYF. CDR3 DNA: TGTGCCAGCACCCAAGGGGTTCGGACCTACGAGCAGTACTTC.